A selection of T cell receptor beta chains follows, all from one sample in a study of T cells in Graves' hyperthyroidism and ophthalmopathy. MiXCR was run by TCRdb on the multiplex PCR reads, yielding one entry per CDR3 protein. The sample yields over 300,000 distinct CDR3 sequences, approximately 15% seen once. Sample: blood. The receptor source for this set is a woman in her sixties with Graves' hyperthyroidism. Each CDR3 is given with its conserved first and last residue. Each record gives: V gene, clone size, D gene, J gene, CDR3 length, CDR3 protein, CDR3 DNA. A D gene is named only where the DNA matches it firmly. Size values are once, few and many counts, or a class for expanded clones, and some rows have none.

TRBV6-2/TRBV6-3	many	TRBD1	TRBJ1-1	14	CASSAWTGGSEAFF	TGTGCCAGCAGTGCGTGGACAGGGGGGAGTGAGGCTTTCTTT
TRBV7-2	-	TRBD2	TRBJ2-1	14	CASSFQREDGEQFF	TGTGCCAGCAGCTTTCAGCGGGAGGACGGTGAGCAGTTCTTC
TRBV11-3	many	TRBD1	TRBJ2-2	15	CASSPGTGGTGELFF	TGTGCCAGCAGCCCCGGGACAGGGGGCACCGGGGAGCTGTTTTTT
TRBV20-1	many	TRBD1	TRBJ1-4	15	CSAASRQGEREKLFF	TGCAGTGCAGCAAGTCGACAGGGAGAGCGCGAAAAACTGTTTTTT
TRBV20-1	many	TRBD1	TRBJ1-3	13	CSADRGRENTIYF	TGCAGTGCTGACAGGGGGCGGGAAAACACCATATATTTT
TRBV10-2	few	-	TRBJ2-3	15	CASRRAGTSTDTQYF	TGCGCCAGCAGAAGAGCGGGGACAAGCACAGATACGCAGTATTTT
TRBV5-1	-	TRBD1	TRBJ2-6	19	CASSPISGTGSSGANVLTF	TGCGCCAGCAGCCCCATCTCCGGGACAGGTAGCTCTGGGGCCAACGTCCTGACTTTC
TRBV28	many	-	TRBJ2-1	18	CASTFPPGRSAGVNEQFF	TGTGCCAGCACTTTTCCCCCCGGGCGGAGCGCAGGGGTCAATGAGCAGTTCTTC
TRBV11-2	many	TRBD2	TRBJ2-5	14	CASRLAGKQETQYF	TGTGCCAGCAGACTAGCGGGCAAACAAGAGACCCAGTACTTC
TRBV5-1	-	-	TRBJ2-2	17	CASSLVSAAANTGELFF	TGCGCCAGCAGCTTGGTATCGGCAGCCGCGAACACCGGGGAGCTGTTTTTT
TRBV30	many	-	TRBJ1-1	12	CAWRGGDTEAFF	TGTGCCTGGAGAGGGGGAGACACTGAAGCTTTCTTT
TRBV5-1	-	-	TRBJ1-2	16	CASSYTRAGRDYGYTF	TGCGCCAGCAGCTACACCAGGGCAGGCCGAGACTATGGCTACACCTTC
TRBV11-2	many	TRBD1	TRBJ2-7	13	CASSWGQYYEQYF	TGTGCCAGCAGCTGGGGACAGTACTACGAGCAGTACTTC
TRBV29-1	few	-	TRBJ2-5	12	CSVFLAGETQYF	TGCAGCGTTTTCTTGGCGGGGGAGACCCAGTACTTC
TRBV20-1	many	TRBD2	TRBJ2-1	19	CSARRPPPERGLSYNEQFF	TGCAGTGCTAGAAGACCCCCCCCCGAGCGGGGACTCTCCTACAATGAGCAGTTCTTC
TRBV20-1	few	TRBD1	TRBJ2-3	13	CSAGTVTTDTQYF	TGCAGTGCTGGGACAGTGACTACAGATACGCAGTATTTT
TRBV13	few	-	TRBJ2-7	13	CASSLAGSGEQYF	TGTGCCAGCAGCTTAGCAGGGTCAGGCGAGCAGTACTTC
TRBV20-1	many	TRBD2	TRBJ2-5	16	CSARKRGLAVQETQYF	TGCAGTGCTAGAAAAAGGGGACTAGCGGTCCAAGAGACCCAGTACTTC
TRBV2	many	TRBD2	TRBJ2-1	15	CASRRTSGRYNEQFF	TGTGCCAGCAGACGGACTAGCGGGAGGTACAATGAGCAGTTCTTC
TRBV9	many	TRBD2	TRBJ2-1	16	CASSVRTSGTSNEQFF	TGTGCCAGCAGCGTGAGGACTAGCGGGACGTCGAATGAGCAGTTCTTC
TRBV11-2	many	TRBD1	TRBJ1-1	14	CASSFQQGGTEAFF	TGTGCCAGCAGCTTTCAACAGGGGGGGACTGAAGCTTTCTTT
TRBV5-1	many	-	TRBJ2-7	14	CASSLGQTADEQYF	TGCGCCAGCAGCTTGGGACAGACGGCCGACGAGCAGTACTTC
TRBV3-1	-	TRBD1	TRBJ1-2	15	CASSQGRGEYYGYTF	TGTGCCAGCAGCCAGGGCAGGGGGGAGTACTATGGCTACACCTTC
TRBV5-1	many	-	TRBJ2-7	14	CASSLGQAPYEQYF	TGCGCCAGCAGCTTGGGGCAGGCGCCCTACGAGCAGTACTTC
TRBV3-1	many	-	TRBJ2-7	13	CASSQAQDYEQYF	TGTGCCAGCAGCCAAGCGCAGGACTACGAGCAGTACTTC
TRBV12-5	many	-	TRBJ1-5	16	CASGLFFGDGNQPQHF	TGTGCTAGTGGTTTGTTCTTCGGGGATGGCAATCAGCCCCAGCATTTT
TRBV6-5	few	-	TRBJ1-1	17	CASSYSAGGGRDTEAFF	TGTGCCAGCAGTTACTCTGCGGGCGGCGGTAGGGACACTGAAGCTTTCTTT